The 8 T cell receptor beta chains below all came from one sample that was sequenced in a study of cytomegalovirus exposure and HLA in healthy donors. This PCR relied on a set of 60 Vbeta primers and 13 Jbeta primers. Method: immunoSEQ multiplex PCR; TCRdb's copy keeps in-frame clones and lacks some. This table has 100,000 to 150,000 clones, 70% to 85% appearing once. The specimen was PBMCs. The receptors come from a woman aged 55-69 years in good health and CMV-seropositive.

The chain recombines TRBV6-6 with TRBJ2-5, with D unresolved. The CDR3 extends over 13 amino acids. CDR1 is MNHNY and CDR2 is SVGAGI in the germline V gene (reference sequence). Trimming took 2 bases from V and 4 from J, leaving 8 bases between them. CDR3 protein: CASSYGQGETQYF. In nucleotides, the CDR3 is TGTGCCAGCAGTTACGGGCAAGGAGAGACCCAGTACTTC.

The rearrangement uses TRBV4-1 and TRBJ1-5, with a weak D call TRBD1 (5 bases). Germline lookup yields CDR1 MGHRA and CDR2 YSYEKL. Trimming cost V 3 bases and J 0 bases, with 9 bases left between them. The CDR3 length is 15 residues. CDR3 nucleotides: TGCGCCAGCAGCCAGGGGGGGAATAGCAATCAGCCCCAGCATTTT. Translated, it gives CASSQGGNSNQPQHF.

The chain combines TRBV19 with TRBJ2-3, with D possibly TRBD1 on 5 matching bases. There are 14 residues in the CDR3. V shed 3 bases and J shed 6 bases, with 13 bases lying between them. The germline CDR1 and CDR2 sequences are LNHDA and SQIVND (reference sequence). CDR3 region: CASSMGPYGDTQYF. The CDR3 nucleotides are TGTGCCAGTAGTATGGGGCCCTATGGGGATACGCAGTATTTT.

The chain employs TRBV19 and TRBJ2-1, with 7 bases identical to TRBD1. Germline CDR1 reads LNHDA; CDR2 reads SQIVND (reference sequence). After removal of 11 bases from V and 3 bases from J, the junction contained 7 bases not matched to a gene. There are 13 residues in the CDR3. The CDR3 DNA follows: TGTGCCTCCGAGGACAGGTTCTACAATGAGCAGTTCTTC. Its protein product is CASEDRFYNEQFF.

The chain carries TRBV11-1 and TRBJ1-6; TRBD1 aligns across 10 bases. The CDR3 sequence is 13 residues long. From germline, CDR1 is SGHAT and CDR2 FQDESV (reference sequence). The junction had 8 bases not matched to a gene; V was cut back by 5 bases and J by 16 bases. CDR3 protein: CASSPQRTGGLHF. The CDR3 bases are TGTGCCAGCAGCCCACAACGGACAGGGGGACTCCACTTT.

This clone has only a few counts. The gene calls are TRBV12-5 and TRBJ1-5, with 8 positions matching TRBD1. This CDR3 is 15 amino acids long. V was pared by 4 bases and J by 3 bases, with 5 bases of the junction left unmatched. Germline values: CDR1 LGHNT, CDR2 FRNRAP. The DNA of the CDR3 is TGTGCTAGTGGTTCGGGACAGGCTTCCAATCAGCCCCAGCATTTT. Protein sequence: CASGSGQASNQPQHF.

V and J are TRBV6-5 and TRBJ2-5; D possibly corresponds to TRBD2 (7 bases). The germline gives CDR1 MNHEY, CDR2 SVGAGI. The CDR3 contains 15 residues. V was shortened by 2 bases and J by 5 bases, with 15 bases between the two germline ends. The CDR3 region has the DNA TGTGCCAGCAGTTACGCCCACGCGGGGGCCGAGACCCAGTACTTC. Encoded protein: CASSYAHAGAETQYF.

The chain joins TRBV28 to TRBJ2-3, with D possibly matching TRBD2 (7 bases). Trimming took 6 bases from V and 1 from J, leaving 14 bases between them. The CDR3 spans 15 residues. Germline CDR1 MDHEN, CDR2 SYDVKM. The DNA of the CDR3 is TGTGCCAGCAGGGAGGGGGGGACTCGCACAGATACGCAGTATTTT. Its protein is CASREGGTRTDTQYF.